The entry below gives a single T cell receptor beta chain sequence along with its context. The antigen is unknown. The study ran its PCR with 60 Vbeta and 13 Jbeta primers. Clones were sequenced by immunoSEQ multiplex PCR, and TCRdb holds only the in-frame ones, with some missing. The table lists more than 150,000 clones, more than 75% of them singletons, with roughly 2.5% in the top ten. The sample comes from a study of cytomegalovirus exposure and HLA in healthy donors. Overall study results and limits: When analyzed later, a missense DCLRE1C variant was found to be linked to TCR beta V- and J-gene trimming.

Per germline, CDR1 LGHNA and CDR2 YSLEER. The V segment lost 0 bases and the J segment 1 base; nucleotides outside the gene matches: 10. The CDR3 has 18 amino acids. The sequenced sample was PBMCs. This clonotype was obtained from a woman between 25 and 40 years old in good health and CMV-seropositive. The chain has TRBV4-3 and TRBJ2-3; TRBD2 matches at 7 bases. The chain's CDR3 is CASSQDLVPRGGTDTQYF. The CDR3 DNA reads TGCGCCAGCAGCCAAGATCTCGTGCCTCGGGGGGGCACAGATACGCAGTATTTT.